This T cell receptor beta chain was retrieved from a study of blood T cell repertoires in COVID-19. Study context: Donors in the United States, Italy and Spain gave samples during acute or convalescent COVID-19.

The repertoire was sequenced with immunoSEQ multiplex PCR; TCRdb's copy has only in-frame clones and lacks some. The data contain roughly 260,000 clones, under 85% of them singletons. This clone was seen once. The TCR was taken from a woman aged 40 to 50 with active or convalescent COVID-19. The source material was peripheral blood.

The CDR3 loop is CASSLDRSGANVLTF. Written as DNA, the CDR3 is TGTGCCAGCAGCTTAGATCGCTCTGGGGCCAACGTCCTGACTTTC. The V and J genes are TRBV11-2 and TRBJ2-6; D is ambiguous. Trimming took off 0 bases at V and 0 bases at J, with 3 bases between the two ends. The CDR3 extends over 15 amino acids. Germline V gene sequence: CDR1 SGHAT, CDR2 FQNNGV.